The clone carrying this TCR beta chain has a handful of counts. Its antigen is unidentified. TCRdb passed the reads through MiXCR, listing each CDR3 protein once. Altogether 13,000 or so distinct CDR3 sequences are present, over 15% being singletons, with the ten largest covering under 15%. The CDR3 extends over 15 amino acids. Germline V gene lookup returns CDR1 SEHNR and CDR2 FQNEAQ (reference sequence). V shed 3 bases, J shed 3 bases, and the junction held 7 bases outside the gene matches. These data are taken from a study of liver allograft versus peripheral blood T cells. For the study at large: What was compared were the T cell receptor repertoires in transplanted livers and those in the peripheral blood of recipients.

Notes on the study in general: Inside liver allografts, T cell receptor repertoires reportedly diverged from the repertoires found in peripheral blood.

The TCR originated in a human patient who had a liver transplant. Some T cells here may be from the graft donor. The gene calls are TRBV7-9 and TRBJ2-5, with TRBD2 identical over 7 bases. CDR3 in amino acids: CASSFPWGGEETQYF. CDR3 in DNA: TGTGCCAGCAGCTTTCCCTGGGGAGGGGAAGAGACCCAGTACTTC.